This TCR beta chain originates from a study of blood T cell repertoires in COVID-19. In the study overall: Acute and convalescent COVID-19 samples came from the United States, Italy and Spain. T cells, B-cell-depleted T cells, or PBMCs supplied cDNA or gDNA.

In the authors' methods: Estimation of nucleated cell counts was performed using reference gene primer amplification. Method: immunoSEQ multiplex PCR; TCRdb's copy keeps in-frame clones and lacks some. From that table come the V and J calls and clone size; the DNA was used to work out D and trimming. The sample carries tens of thousands of clones, approximately 80% recorded once. The CDR3 loop spans 16 amino acids. J was trimmed by 1 base and V by 3 bases; bases with no gene match: 8. Germline lookup yields CDR1 MNHEY and CDR2 SMNVEV (reference sequence). Sequencing was performed on peripheral blood. This sequence originates from a man aged 50-59 years with acute or convalescent COVID-19. The chain links TRBV27 to TRBJ1-2; 7 nucleotides match TRBD1. The CDR3 loop reads CASSFRAGTVNYGYTF. The CDR3, as DNA: TGTGCCAGCAGTTTCAGGGCCGGGACAGTTAACTATGGCTACACCTTC.